This TCR beta chain was profiled in a study of cytomegalovirus exposure and HLA in healthy donors. Study-wide context: It was reported in a later analysis that the 120 or so validation repertoires used the same platform as the 650 to 800 first-cohort repertoires.

V gave up 1 base and J gave up 4 bases, with 5 bases separating them. This CDR3 is 12 amino acids long. The germline V gene encodes CDR1 SGHDN and CDR2 FVKESK. Using immunoSEQ multiplex PCR, the repertoire was profiled, and TCRdb retains in-frame clones only, with some absent. The data show about 160,000 clones, 85% to 90% seen once. Sequenced material: PBMCs. The receptor was isolated from a man in his late teens or twenties in good health and CMV-seropositive. The V and J genes are TRBV14 and TRBJ2-7; D gene uncertain. The CDR3 coding sequence is TGTGCCAGCAGCCAAGCCCGGTACGAGCAGTACTTC. This sequence encodes CASSQARYEQYF.